This T cell receptor beta chain was profiled in a study of T cells in Graves' hyperthyroidism and ophthalmopathy. Study-level results: Model output signaled ophthalmopathy a median approximately 6.2 months ahead of onset. Blood also carried most thyroid clonotypes expanded above 0.001.

There were TCR beta CDR3 regions amplified from RNA transcripts. The HTBI primer set served for first-round RT-PCR of the TCR CDR3. TCRdb called the multiplex PCR reads again in MiXCR, with one record for every CDR3 protein. The sample has about 640,000 distinct CDR3 sequences, less than 25% seen once; the top ten hold around a third. As to this clonotype: What it binds is not known.

Among ophthalmopathy patients, the Clinical Activity Score reached at least 3, the NOSPECS grade reached at least 4, and duration remained under 3 months. The sequence was obtained from a man aged 25 to 40 with Graves' ophthalmopathy. The sample comprised blood.

For the CDR3, the DNA is TGTGCCACCAACCAGAAAGTCCAAGAGACCCAGTACTTC. Its translation: CATNQKVQETQYF. The rearrangement joins TRBV15 to TRBJ2-5; D gene uncertain. The V and J ends lost 7 bases and 1 base respectively, with 10 bases between them. The CDR3 runs to 13 residues. CDR1 LNHNV and CDR2 YYDKDF come from the germline V gene (reference sequence).